The 26 T cell receptor beta chains given below trace back to one sample, sequenced in a study of T-cell reconstitution after alpha-beta-depleted transplantation in children. The TCRbeta library incorporated unique molecular identifiers. TCRdb re-analysed the PCR reads in MiXCR, keeping a single row per CDR3 protein. The sample yields about 500,000 distinct CDR3 sequences, roughly 33% seen once. Material: PBMCs from the stem cell graft donor, obtained from the stem cell graft. These receptors were taken from a human donor who donated a stem cell graft to a child with aplastic anemia.

The chain joins TRBV12-3 or TRBV12-4 to TRBJ1-1, with TRBD1 matching over 11 bases. V trimming: 3 bases; J trimming: 5 bases; junction bases outside the gene matches: 14. CDR3 length: 18 residues. CDR3 nucleotide sequence: TGTGCCAGCAGTTTTCCCGGACAGGGGGCTTTGATCAAAACTGAAGCTTTCTTT. Translation: CASSFPGQGALIKTEAFF.

This clonotype occurred a few times. V usage is TRBV6-5 and J usage is TRBJ1-2; 9 positions match TRBD1. V was pared by 0 bases and J by 1 base, with 3 bases of the junction left unmatched. Germline-derived CDR1 and CDR2 are MNHEY and SVGAGI. This CDR3 contains 16 residues. Written as DNA, the CDR3 is TGTGCCAGCAGTTACTCACCGGGACAGGGTAACTATGGCTACACCTTC. Its translation is CASSYSPGQGNYGYTF.

The chain has TRBV5-6 and TRBJ2-5, with TRBD2 as a possible D gene (6 bases). Trimming cost V 4 bases and J 2 bases, with 12 bases left between them. The CDR3 spans 14 residues. Looked up from germline, CDR1 is SGHDT and CDR2 is YYEEEE. This chain's CDR3 is CASSMGLPQETQYF. The CDR3 bases are TGTGCCAGCAGCATGGGACTTCCTCAAGAGACCCAGTACTTC.

This clonotype was observed a handful of times. The chain is built from TRBV29-1 and TRBJ1-2; 8 bases align to TRBD1. The CDR3 is 12 residues long. With 7 bases clipped from V and 8 bases from J, the junction kept 9 bases outside the gene matches. Germline-derived CDR1 and CDR2 are SQVTM and ANQGSEA. This chain's CDR3 is CSGSDRGKGYTF. The CDR3 nucleotides are TGCAGCGGCTCCGACAGGGGCAAGGGCTACACCTTC.

This chain links TRBV27 with TRBJ2-3; TRBD1 aligns across 7 bases. The junction had 12 bases not matched to a gene; V was cut back by 6 bases and J by 0 bases. The CDR3 has 17 amino acids. The germline V gene encodes CDR1 MNHEY and CDR2 SMNVEV (reference sequence). CDR3 nucleotides: TGTGCCAGCAGCGGGACCGACAGGGCGCCTAGCACAGATACGCAGTATTTT. It specifies CASSGTDRAPSTDTQYF.

This chain connects TRBV6-2 or TRBV6-3 to TRBJ1-5; D not resolved. The CDR3 runs to 13 residues. CDR1 is MNHEY, CDR2 SVGEGT, per germline. Trimming shortened V by 7 bases and J by 2 bases, and 9 bases separated the two germline ends. CDR3 nucleotide sequence: TGTGCCAGCATGGACCAGGGCAATCAGCCCCAGCATTTT. This gives the protein CASMDQGNQPQHF.

This clonotype was seen a handful of times. CDR3 sequence: CASSSSSGTEAFF. The CDR3 bases are TGTGCCAGCAGCTCGTCCTCGGGGACTGAAGCTTTCTTT. The rearrangement uses TRBV7-2 and TRBJ1-1, with D uncertain. Germline CDR1 SGHTA, CDR2 FQGNSA. Trimming took off 4 bases at V and 5 bases at J, with 11 bases between the two ends. CDR3 length: 13 residues.

The J gene is TRBJ1-1, the V gene TRBV12-3 or TRBV12-4, with D unclear. Trimming stripped 1 base from V and 2 bases from J, with 5 bases between. The CDR3 totals 13 residues. CDR3 nucleotide sequence: TGTGCCAGCAGTTTAGACAAAAACACTGAAGCTTTCTTT. Its protein product is CASSLDKNTEAFF.

CDR3 in amino acids: CAISGSGGNEQFF. The CDR3 DNA follows: TGTGCCATCAGTGGGTCAGGGGGGAATGAGCAGTTCTTC. This rearrangement joins TRBV10-3 to TRBJ2-1, with D possibly matching TRBD1 (7 bases). Germline CDR1 is ENHRY and CDR2 is SYGVKD. V lost 4 bases and J 7 bases, leaving 11 bases between the germline ends. CDR3 size: 13 residues.

This chain uses TRBV30 with TRBJ2-5, with no clear D. Trimming cost V 2 bases and J 4 bases, with 14 bases left between them. This CDR3 spans 14 amino acids. Germline V gene lookup returns CDR1 GTSNPN and CDR2 SVGIG (reference sequence). CDR3 sequence reads: CAWSKLDSPETQYF. CDR3 nucleotides: TGTGCCTGGAGTAAACTCGACTCACCAGAGACCCAGTACTTC.

This clonotype was detected only a few times. The chain carries TRBV7-2 and TRBJ2-1; tentatively, D is TRBD1 or TRBD2 (5 bases each). This CDR3 region has 14 residues. Per germline, CDR1 SGHTA and CDR2 FQGNSA. Trimming pared 4 bases from V and 9 bases from J, leaving 16 bases between. As DNA, the CDR3 is TGTGCCAGCAGCTACTCGAGGGGCGGTACTGAGCAGTTCTTC. This codes for CASSYSRGGTEQFF.

This clonotype appeared a few times. The CDR3 DNA follows: TGTGCCAGCTCACCAGCAACCTATGGCTACACCTTC. It specifies CASSPATYGYTF. The chain links TRBV18 to TRBJ1-2; D gene unclear. The V gene lost 2 bases and the J gene lost 4 bases, with 5 bases spanning the gap. The CDR3 is made up of 12 amino acids. The germline gives CDR1 KGHSH, CDR2 LQKENI.

The V gene is TRBV5-1, the J gene TRBJ2-1; 9 bases match TRBD2. This CDR3 has 15 amino acids. The V gene end was trimmed by 4 bases and the J gene end by 3 bases; junction bases not matched to a gene: 5. Germline V gene lookup returns CDR1 SGHRS and CDR2 YFSETQ. The CDR3 loop reads CASSLRGGDYNEQFF. The CDR3 bases are TGCGCCAGCAGCCTGCGGGGGGGGGACTACAATGAGCAGTTCTTC.

Here the CDR3 reads CSARDRVAGTNEQFF. As DNA, the CDR3 is TGCAGTGCTAGAGATCGGGTAGCGGGAACAAATGAGCAGTTCTTC. The chain uses TRBV20-1 and TRBJ2-1; 8 positions agree with TRBD2. Germline V CDR1 and CDR2: DFQATT, SNEGSKA (reference sequence). The V and J ends lost 0 bases and 7 bases, in that order; junction bases with no gene match: 8. There are 15 residues in the CDR3.

V is TRBV20-1 and J is TRBJ1-2, with D tentatively TRBD1 (5 bases). There are 16 residues in the CDR3. Germline CDR1 DFQATT, CDR2 SNEGSKA (reference sequence). The V gene lost 0 bases and the J gene lost 1 base, with 15 bases spanning the gap. Here the CDR3 reads CSARDNDWGFNYGYTF. The CDR3 coding sequence is TGCAGTGCTAGAGATAATGATTGGGGCTTTAACTATGGCTACACCTTC.

V gene TRBV29-1 combines with J gene TRBJ2-7; possibly TRBD2 for D (6 bases). Germline CDR1 is SQVTM and CDR2 is ANQGSEA. Trimming cost V 0 bases and J 2 bases, with 14 bases left between them. The CDR3 contains 15 residues. CDR3 in DNA: TGCAGCGTTGAAGATCTTCGGGGGATTACCTACGAGCAGTACTTC. Its translation is CSVEDLRGITYEQYF.

The genes are TRBV10-3 and TRBJ2-7; 10 bases align to TRBD2. Germline V gene lookup returns CDR1 ENHRY and CDR2 SYGVKD. With V trimmed by 6 bases and J by 6 bases, 8 bases remained unmatched. CDR3 length equals 14 residues. In DNA, the CDR3 is TGTGCCATCAGGATGGTAGCGGGAGGCGGCGAGCAGTACTTC. It codes for CAIRMVAGGGEQYF.

V and J are TRBV12-3 or TRBV12-4 and TRBJ2-1, with D perhaps TRBD1 or TRBD2 (5 bases each). V dropped 6 bases and J dropped 0 bases, with 12 bases sitting between them. The CDR3 contains 15 residues. The CDR3 bases are TGTGCCAGCAGCTCGGTGGGGACCTCCTACAATGAGCAGTTCTTC. This encodes CASSSVGTSYNEQFF.

This sequence joins TRBV27 and TRBJ2-1; unclear D gene. Deletions cut 9 bases from V and 7 bases from J, with 13 bases between. Per germline, CDR1 MNHEY and CDR2 SMNVEV (reference sequence). The CDR3 is 12 residues long. CDR3 sequence: CASSWGLNEQFF. The CDR3 DNA sequence: TGTGCCAGTTCGTGGGGTCTGAATGAGCAGTTCTTC.

This clonotype was seen only a few times. This rearrangement joins TRBV6-4 to TRBJ1-2; 7 bases fit TRBD1. Germline values: CDR1 MRHNA, CDR2 SNTAGT. J lost 6 bases, V lost 2 bases, and 9 bases had no gene match. The CDR3 runs 15 residues. The CDR3 nucleotides read TGTGCCAGCAGTGACACGTCCTCCGGGACAGATGGCTACACCTTC. Translation: CASSDTSSGTDGYTF.

The V call is TRBV27, the J call TRBJ1-5; 10 nucleotides agree with TRBD1. Losses at the gene ends were 2 bases for V and 6 bases for J; bases not matched to a gene: 4. CDR3 length: 15 amino acids. Germline V gene lookup returns CDR1 MNHEY and CDR2 SMNVEV (reference sequence). The CDR3 is CASSLKTGGVQPQHF. CDR3 in DNA: TGTGCCAGCAGTTTAAAGACAGGGGGCGTTCAGCCCCAGCATTTT.

This chain connects TRBV19 to TRBJ2-2, with D hard to call. This CDR3 region has 12 residues. Between the trimmed V and J ends, which lost 2 bases and 5 bases, there was a span of 3 bases. The germline gives CDR1 LNHDA, CDR2 SQIVND (reference sequence). CDR3 DNA: TGTGCCAGTAGTATACGGACCGGGGAGCTGTTTTTT. Residues: CASSIRTGELFF.

The chain has TRBV27 and TRBJ2-7; D is tentatively TRBD1 or TRBD2 (5 bases each). The germline V and J ends were trimmed by 6 bases and 1 base, with 19 bases remaining between them. This CDR3 contains 16 residues. CDR1 is MNHEY and CDR2 is SMNVEV in the germline V gene (reference sequence). CDR3 sequence (DNA): TGTGCCAGCAGCCCCCTTGGGGTCGAGGGGTCCTACGAGCAGTACTTC. It yields the protein CASSPLGVEGSYEQYF.

The V call is TRBV12-3 or TRBV12-4, the J call TRBJ2-6; 10 nucleotides align to TRBD1. V gave up 10 bases and J gave up 1 base; unmatched junction bases: 16. The CDR3 consists of 19 residues. The CDR3 spells CAISRLGGQGQSGANVLTF. In DNA, the CDR3 is TGTGCCATCTCCAGATTAGGGGGACAGGGGCAATCTGGGGCCAACGTCCTGACTTTC.

The V and J genes are TRBV20-1 and TRBJ2-1; 7 bases are a match to TRBD2. The germline V gene encodes CDR1 DFQATT and CDR2 SNEGSKA (reference sequence). The length of the CDR3 is 13 residues. The V segment lost 8 bases and the J segment 3 bases; nucleotides outside the gene matches: 7. CDR3 region: CSPRRGIYNEQFF. CDR3 sequence (DNA): TGCAGTCCGAGGCGGGGGATCTACAATGAGCAGTTCTTC.

The chain combines TRBV20-1 with TRBJ1-2; D remains unclear. In germline, CDR1 is DFQATT, CDR2 SNEGSKA (reference sequence). V lost 0 bases to trimming and J lost 4 bases, with 15 bases between them. The CDR3 is 15 residues long. The CDR3 sequence is CSARDEVRQGYGYTF. The CDR3 DNA reads as TGCAGTGCTAGAGACGAGGTCCGGCAAGGCTATGGCTACACCTTC.